A single sample gave rise to the 16 T cell receptor beta chains below, sequenced in a study of control samples from healthy donors and cancer patients. Repertoires were generated with immunoSEQ multiplex PCR, while TCRdb's copy carries only in-frame clones and drops some. The table records about 83,000 clones, roughly nine tenths of them present only once. The sequencing sample was made of blood. The source of these receptors is a man aged 25 to 40 in good health.

This clone is a singleton in its sample. V usage is TRBV12-3 or TRBV12-4 and J usage is TRBJ1-2, with D unclear. The CDR3 extends over 11 amino acids. Trimming cost V 1 base and J 8 bases, with 5 bases left between them. CDR3 DNA: TGTGCCAGCAGTTTAGGGAACGGCTACACCTTC. This encodes CASSLGNGYTF.

V gene TRBV28 combines with J gene TRBJ1-5, with D tentatively TRBD1 (5 bases). V was clipped by 2 bases and J by 5 bases, with 7 bases between them. The CDR3 runs to 13 residues. In germline, CDR1 is MDHEN, CDR2 SYDVKM. The CDR3: CASSLMGDQPQHF. The CDR3 nucleotides read TGTGCCAGCAGTTTAATGGGGGATCAGCCCCAGCATTTT.

For the CDR3, the DNA is TGTGCCAGCAGCTCAGCGGGAAGCTCCTACAATGAGCAGTTCTTC. Translated: CASSSAGSSYNEQFF. The genes are TRBV11-2 and TRBJ2-1; 7 positions match TRBD2. Germline CDR1 and CDR2: SGHAT and FQNNGV. Trimming at V came to 4 bases and at J to 0 bases, leaving 3 bases not matched to a gene. This CDR3 is 15 amino acids long. Based on the CDR3 plus reference TRBV11-2 and TRBJ2-1, the full variable domain is EAGVAQSPRYKIIEKRQSVAFWCNPISGHATLYWYQQILGQGPKLLIQFQNNGVVDDSQLPKDRFSAERLKGVDSTLKIQPAKLEDSAVYLCASSSAGSSYNEQFFGPGTRLTVL.

The gene calls are TRBV4-2 and TRBJ1-6, with D unclear. Per germline, CDR1 LGHNA and CDR2 YNFKEQ. The CDR3 is 17 amino acids. Trimming removed 1 base at V and 9 bases at J, with 19 bases between. This CDR3 is CASSQVLRVEEGSPLHF. The CDR3 DNA reads TGTGCCAGCAGCCAAGTGTTAAGGGTCGAGGAAGGTTCACCCCTCCACTTT.

The V call is TRBV4-2, the J call TRBJ2-3; weak D call: TRBD2 (6 bases). V gave up 3 bases and J gave up 1 base, with 17 bases separating them. CDR1 and CDR2 from the germline V gene are LGHNA and YNFKEQ. The CDR3 is 17 residues long. The CDR3 is CASSQVLRELGTDTQYF. The DNA for the CDR3 is TGTGCCAGCAGCCAGGTCCTACGGGAGTTGGGCACAGATACGCAGTATTTT.

The chain joins TRBV6-2 or TRBV6-3 to TRBJ2-1; 13 nucleotides agree with TRBD2. The CDR3 runs to 18 residues. Per the germline V gene, CDR1 is MNHEY and CDR2 is SVGEGT. The V and J ends lost 6 bases and 5 bases, in that order; junction bases with no gene match: 13. The CDR3 loop reads CASSPPGGLAGINNEQFF. In DNA, the CDR3 is TGTGCCAGCAGCCCTCCGGGGGGACTAGCGGGGATAAACAATGAGCAGTTCTTC.

Points on this clone: Other DNA sequences in this specimen translate into the identical CDR3. V gene TRBV27 combines with J gene TRBJ1-2, with D possibly TRBD1 on 5 matching bases. CDR1 and CDR2 from the germline V gene are MNHEY and SMNVEV (reference sequence). The CDR3 has 13 residues. With 6 bases removed from V and 1 base from J, the gap between germline ends came to 9 bases. CDR3 amino acids: CASSRDGNYGYTF. In nucleotides, the CDR3 is TGTGCCAGCAGCCGGGACGGTAACTATGGCTACACCTTC.

The chain uses TRBV6-1 and TRBJ2-6; D gene uncertain. Germline-derived CDR1 and CDR2 are MNHNS and SASEGT. The CDR3 spans 14 residues. The V gene lost 2 bases and the J gene lost 3 bases, with 5 bases spanning the gap. This CDR3 reads CASSESVGANVLTF. CDR3 coding DNA: TGTGCCAGCAGTGAAAGCGTTGGGGCCAACGTCCTGACTTTC.

The chain links TRBV6-5 to TRBJ1-2, with D perhaps TRBD1 (5 bases). This CDR3 has 16 residues. Germline loops: CDR1 MNHEY, CDR2 SVGAGI. V gave up 2 bases and J gave up 0 bases, with 13 bases separating them. This CDR3 is CASSYRTGPANYGYTF. The CDR3 DNA is TGTGCCAGCAGTTACCGAACAGGCCCTGCTAACTATGGCTACACCTTC.

The chain couples TRBV27 to TRBJ1-6; D call uncertain. The ends were cut back, 4 bases at V and 0 bases at J, with 4 bases in the middle. The CDR3 is made up of 14 amino acids. Germline V gives CDR1 MNHEY, CDR2 SMNVEV (reference sequence). The CDR3 here is CASSSLSYNSPLHF. CDR3 nucleotides: TGTGCCAGCAGTTCCCTCTCCTATAATTCACCCCTCCACTTT.

This chain uses TRBV15 with TRBJ2-3, with 7 bases matching TRBD1. V shed 0 bases, J shed 2 bases, and the junction held 17 bases outside the gene matches. There are 20 residues in the CDR3. The germline gives CDR1 LNHNV, CDR2 YYDKDF (reference sequence). DNA for the CDR3: TGTGCCACCAGCAGAGATCACCTGCAAGAGGGGGCTGAAAACACAGATACGCAGTATTTT. It specifies CATSRDHLQEGAENTDTQYF. Together with reference TRBV15 and TRBJ2-3, the CDR3 gives the full variable domain: DAMVIQNPRYQVTQFGKPVTLSCSQTLNHNVMYWYQQKSSQAPKLLFHYYDKDFNNEADTPDNFQSRRPNTSFCFLDIRSPGLGDTAMYLCATSRDHLQEGAENTDTQYFGPGTRLTVL.

The V gene is TRBV9, the J gene TRBJ2-3, with 7 bases fitting TRBD2. Germline CDR1 reads SGDLS; CDR2 reads YYNGEE. The CDR3 is 16 residues long. The V segment lost 4 bases and the J segment 4 bases; nucleotides outside the gene matches: 12. CDR3 nucleotide sequence: TGTGCCAGCAGCAATGTCGGCGGGAGTGGGGCAGATACGCAGTATTTT. Translation: CASSNVGGSGADTQYF.

The chain employs TRBV3-1 (or the pseudogene TRBV3-2) and TRBJ2-1; the match to TRBD2 covers 7 bases. V shed 2 bases, J shed 0 bases, and the junction held 1 base outside the gene matches. From germline, CDR1 is LGHDT and CDR2 YNNKEL (reference sequence). The CDR3 extends over 15 amino acids. The CDR3 sequence: CASSQPGGSYNEQFF. In DNA form, the CDR3 reads TGTGCCAGCAGCCAACCGGGAGGCTCCTACAATGAGCAGTTCTTC.

V usage is TRBV7-9 and J usage is TRBJ2-7; 8 nucleotides align to TRBD1. J was trimmed by 3 bases and V by 7 bases; bases with no gene match: 5. The CDR3 has 13 residues. Germline V gene sequence: CDR1 SEHNR, CDR2 FQNEAQ (reference sequence). In DNA form, the CDR3 reads TGTGCCAGCACCTTCGGACAGGGCTACGAGCAGTACTTC. Amino acids: CASTFGQGYEQYF.

The gene calls are TRBV5-1 and TRBJ2-7; 11 nucleotides align to TRBD1. The junction had 4 bases not matched to a gene; V was cut back by 6 bases and J by 5 bases. Germline CDR1 and CDR2: SGHRS and YFSETQ. The CDR3 is 13 amino acids. Here the CDR3 DNA reads TGCGCCAGCACGGGACAGGGGGACCACGAGCAGTACTTC. It translates to CASTGQGDHEQYF. The full variable domain, with the rest looked up from reference TRBV5-1 and TRBJ2-7, is KAGVTQTPRYLIKTRGQQVTLSCSPISGHRSVSWYQQTPGQGLQFLFEYFSETQRNKGNFPGRFSGRQFSNSRSEMNVSTLELGDSALYLCASTGQGDHEQYFGPGTRLTVT.

The V gene is TRBV27, the J gene TRBJ1-2, with 9 bases that match TRBD1. The CDR3 has 13 residues. Per germline, CDR1 MNHEY and CDR2 SMNVEV (reference sequence). V dropped 6 bases and J dropped 7; count of bases not matched to a gene: 6. CDR3 sequence (DNA): TGTGCCAGCAGGGCGGGACAGGGTTTTGGCTACACCTTC. This encodes CASRAGQGFGYTF.